The 3 T cell receptor beta chains listed next were all sequenced from one sample in a study of response to subunit inactivated influenza vaccine. TCRdb processed the RT-PCR reads anew with MiXCR; each CDR3 protein has one entry. The profile covers roughly 630,000 distinct CDR3 sequences, with 14% appearing a single time and roughly 7.6% taken by the ten largest. The sample here was PBMCs from blood, taken less than 15 days before vaccination. These receptor sequences come from a man between 50 and 59 years old who received an inactivated influenza vaccine.

This clonotype showed up many times. The gene calls are TRBV6-5 and TRBJ2-7, with unresolved D. The CDR3 extends over 12 amino acids. Trimming pared 4 bases from V and 4 bases from J, leaving 8 bases between. Germline V lookup: CDR1 MNHEY, CDR2 SVGAGI. The CDR3 DNA reads as TGTGCCAGCAGTTCTTCCCTTTACGAGCAGTACTTC. Its translation is CASSSSLYEQYF.

This rearrangement joins TRBV20-1 to TRBJ2-7, with a possible D match to TRBD2 (5 bases). Germline V CDR1 and CDR2: DFQATT, SNEGSKA (reference sequence). The V end was cut by 1 base, the J end by 4 bases, with 14 bases between. This CDR3 comprises 14 residues. The CDR3 loop is CSARGRTELYEQYF. As DNA, the CDR3 is TGCAGTGCTAGAGGGAGGACGGAGCTATACGAGCAGTACTTC.

This clonotype was observed a few times. The rearrangement links TRBV15 to TRBJ2-1, with TRBD2 matching 11 bases. In germline, CDR1 is LNHNV, CDR2 YYDKDF (reference sequence). Losses at the gene ends were 0 bases for V and 8 bases for J; bases not matched to a gene: 9. The CDR3 sequence is 17 residues long. The DNA for the CDR3 is TGTGCCACCAGCAGAGATCTGGGTAGCGGGGGGGCGCATGAGCAGTTCTTC. It codes for CATSRDLGSGGAHEQFF.